The source of this T cell receptor (beta chain) is a study of blood T cell repertoires in COVID-19. A few counts support this clone. Here immunoSEQ multiplex PCR was the method, and the copy in TCRdb shows in-frame clones only, minus some. The sample shows about 62,000 clones, 72% of them seen only once. This CDR3 spans 17 amino acids. CDR1 LGHNA and CDR2 YNFKEQ come from the germline V gene. J was trimmed by 2 bases and V by 1 base; bases with no gene match: 6. The sequenced sample was PBMCs or T cells enriched from blood (not recorded which). The rearrangement uses TRBV4-2 and TRBJ2-2; 8 bases align to TRBD2. The origin of this receptor is an older woman who had been exposed to COVID-19. The CDR3 DNA is TGTGCCAGCAGCCAAGGAAAGCGGGGGACCAACACCGGGGAGCTGTTTTTT. Translation gives CASSQGKRGTNTGELFF.